The present TCR beta chain was sequenced within a study of beta chain features in type 1 diabetes. This clone came up once. What it binds is unknown. Points from the study as a whole: All four CD4+ subsets from Type 1 diabetes patients carried moderately but significantly shorter TCRB CDR3s.

CDR1 is SGHVS, CDR2 FQNEAQ, per germline. With 6 bases clipped from V and 3 bases from J, the junction kept 8 bases outside the gene matches. CDR3 size: 15 residues. Isolated RNA was reverse transcribed in full, so expressed TCRB transcripts were sequenced. The repertoire was sequenced with immunoSEQ multiplex PCR; TCRdb's copy has only in-frame clones and lacks some. Counted here are some 170,000 clones, 63% occurring once; the ten biggest clones make up about 0.1%. Sequencing was done on a sample of naive CD4+ T cells from blood. The chain uses TRBV7-8 and TRBJ2-3; the match to TRBD1 covers 8 bases. This sequence originates from a man younger than 40 with type 1 diabetes. The CDR3, as DNA: TGTGCCAGCAGTACCAGCAGACAGGGGACAGATACGCAGTATTTT. This sequence encodes CASSTSRQGTDTQYF.